The following is a T cell receptor beta chain sequence with its context. This entry is derived from a study of blood T cell repertoires in COVID-19. V was clipped by 4 bases and J by 1 base, with 12 bases between them. This CDR3 comprises 15 residues. Germline loops: CDR1 MNHEY, CDR2 SVGAGI. Source study methods: Reference gene primer amplification in the assay estimated nucleated cell counts. This table comes from immunoSEQ multiplex PCR, and its TCRdb copy is limited to in-frame clones, with some not included. V, J and clone size are taken as reported in that table, and D and trimming were inferred from the DNA itself. The sample consists of 70,000 to 90,000 clones, nearly 90% of them appearing once.

Sequencing used peripheral blood. The gene calls are TRBV6-5 and TRBJ2-3; a possible D gene is TRBD1 (5 bases). The receptor's source is a man between 45 and 60 years old with acute or convalescent COVID-19. CDR3: CASSSQGIGTDTQYF. In DNA, the CDR3 is TGTGCCAGCAGTTCCCAGGGTATAGGCACAGATACGCAGTATTTT.